These T cell receptor beta chains were read from a single sample in a study of regulatory T cells in long-lasting Graves disease. A single record per CDR3 protein comes from TCRdb applying MiXCR to the multiplex PCR reads. The sample records 400,000 to 500,000 distinct CDR3 sequences, about 16% being singletons. This sample was shared with a second study, whose subject was T cells in Graves' hyperthyroidism and ophthalmopathy.

The source material was peripheral blood mononuclear cells (PBMCs), sampled at new diagnosis, from a patient treated with antithyroid drugs. These receptors were taken from a woman between 18 and 30 years old with Graves disease. Each CDR3 is given with its conserved first and last residue. D genes are given only for firm matches. A clone size is listed for some rows: how often the clone was seen (once, few, many), or a class if it is expanded.

d_gene	abundance	v_gene	j_gene	CDR3aa	CDR3nt
NA	few	TRBV7-9	TRBJ2-3	CASSLLTVGDTQYF	TGTGCCAGCAGCTTATTAACGGTTGGGGATACGCAGTATTTT
NA	many	TRBV11-2	TRBJ1-5	CASSLTVNQPQHF	TGTGCCAGCAGCTTAACCGTCAATCAGCCCCAGCATTTT
NA	NA	TRBV6-5	TRBJ2-3	CASSYSETDTQYF	TGTGCCAGCAGTTACTCCGAGACAGATACGCAGTATTTT
NA	many	TRBV4-1	TRBJ2-5	CASPGREETQYF	TGCGCCAGCCCCGGCCGTGAGGAGACCCAGTACTTC
TRBD1	few	TRBV6-5	TRBJ2-2	CASSSTGQGVATGELFF	TGTGCCAGCAGTTCCACGGGACAGGGGGTTGCCACCGGGGAGCTGTTTTTT
NA	many	TRBV7-8	TRBJ2-7	CASSPLGNYEQYF	TGTGCCAGCAGCCCGCTCGGTAACTACGAGCAGTACTTC
TRBD1	many	TRBV12-3/TRBV12-4	TRBJ1-1	CASKGGGTLVEAFF	TGTGCCAGCAAAGGGGGCGGGACACTCGTGGAAGCTTTCTTT
NA	many	TRBV27	TRBJ2-7	CASSSAQGRNYEQYF	TGTGCCAGCAGTTCGGCCCAGGGGCGAAACTACGAGCAGTACTTC
TRBD2	once	TRBV5-6	TRBJ2-1	CASSYRLAGYNEQFF	TGTGCCAGCAGTTATAGACTAGCGGGTTACAATGAGCAGTTCTTC
TRBD2	few	TRBV4-3	TRBJ2-1	CASSRWTSGVGNEQFF	TGCGCCAGCAGCAGATGGACTAGCGGGGTGGGGAATGAGCAGTTCTTC
TRBD2	NA	TRBV14	TRBJ2-2	CASSHPAGNTGELFF	TGTGCCAGCAGCCACCCAGCGGGAAACACCGGGGAGCTGTTTTTT
NA	many	TRBV18	TRBJ2-1	CASSPPNNEQFF	TGTGCCAGCTCACCACCGAACAATGAGCAGTTCTTC
TRBD2	many	TRBV7-2	TRBJ2-1	CASSLLRSSGQQFF	TGTGCCAGCAGCTTACTAAGGTCTAGCGGGCAGCAGTTCTTC
NA	many	TRBV28	TRBJ2-1	CASSPISYRKGHNEQFF	TGTGCCAGCAGTCCCATCTCTTACAGAAAGGGTCACAATGAGCAGTTCTTC
TRBD2	NA	TRBV3-1	TRBJ2-2	CASSQGVSGINTGELFF	TGTGCCAGCAGCCAAGGCGTTAGCGGGATAAACACCGGGGAGCTGTTTTTT
NA	many	TRBV18	TRBJ2-7	CASSPQGGGEQYF	TGTGCCAGCTCACCTCAGGGTGGGGGGGAGCAGTACTTC
TRBD2	many	TRBV5-1	TRBJ2-1	CASSIPAGGPFNEQFF	TGCGCCAGCAGCATCCCAGCGGGAGGGCCTTTCAATGAGCAGTTCTTC
NA	few	TRBV12-3/TRBV12-4	TRBJ1-4	CASSSRGEKLFF	TGTGCCAGCAGTTCCAGAGGCGAAAAACTGTTTTTT
NA	NA	TRBV7-2	TRBJ2-3	CASSRGGRASTDTQYF	TGTGCCAGCAGCCGAGGTGGGCGGGCTAGCACAGATACGCAGTATTTT
NA	few	TRBV6-2/TRBV6-3	TRBJ2-2	CASRSGGPGELFF	TGTGCCAGCAGATCCGGAGGACCCGGGGAGCTGTTTTTT
TRBD2	NA	TRBV5-1	TRBJ2-5	CASQLLPREGRETQYF	TGCGCCAGCCAGCTTTTACCTCGGGAGGGCCGGGAGACCCAGTACTTC
TRBD2	many	TRBV28	TRBJ2-1	CASSSGTSGRTEQFF	TGTGCCAGCAGCTCCGGGACTAGCGGGAGGACCGAGCAGTTCTTC
NA	many	TRBV12-3/TRBV12-4	TRBJ1-5	CASSPEENQPQHF	TGTGCCAGCAGCCCTGAAGAGAATCAGCCCCAGCATTTT
NA	NA	TRBV25-1	TRBJ2-1	CASSEWANEQFF	TGTGCCAGCAGTGAATGGGCCAATGAGCAGTTCTTC
NA	many	TRBV12-3/TRBV12-4	TRBJ2-1	CASTLRGRNGNEQFF	TGTGCCAGCACCCTGCGAGGGCGAAATGGAAATGAGCAGTTCTTC
TRBD2	few	TRBV11-3	TRBJ2-3	CASSLGAGVVTDTQYF	TGTGCCAGCAGCTTGGGAGCGGGAGTAGTCACAGATACGCAGTATTTT
NA	many	TRBV27	TRBJ2-5	CASSLYGLGRETQYF	TGTGCCAGCAGTCTCTATGGGCTTGGTAGAGAGACCCAGTACTTC
TRBD2	many	TRBV12-3/TRBV12-4	TRBJ2-5	CASTSTSGPETQYF	TGTGCCAGCACCTCGACTAGCGGCCCAGAGACCCAGTACTTC
TRBD2	NA	TRBV18	TRBJ2-2	CASSPLDILASGRTGELFF	TGTGCCAGCTCACCATTGGATATTCTCGCTAGCGGGAGGACCGGGGAGCTGTTTTTT